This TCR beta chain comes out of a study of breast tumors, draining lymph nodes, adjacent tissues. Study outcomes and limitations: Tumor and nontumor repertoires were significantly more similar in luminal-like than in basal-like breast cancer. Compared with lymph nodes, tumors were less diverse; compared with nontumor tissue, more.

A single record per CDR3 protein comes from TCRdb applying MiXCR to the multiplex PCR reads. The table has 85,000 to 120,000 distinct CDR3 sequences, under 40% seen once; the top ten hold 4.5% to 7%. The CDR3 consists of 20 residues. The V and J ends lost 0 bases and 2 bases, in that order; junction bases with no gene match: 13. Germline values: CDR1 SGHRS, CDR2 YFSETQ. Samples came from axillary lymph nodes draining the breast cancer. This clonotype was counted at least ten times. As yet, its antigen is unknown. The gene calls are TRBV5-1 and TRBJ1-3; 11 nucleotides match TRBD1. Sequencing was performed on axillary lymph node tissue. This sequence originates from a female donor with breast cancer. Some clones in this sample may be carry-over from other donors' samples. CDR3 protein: CASSLETKPSGQGAGNTIYF. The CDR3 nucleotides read TGCGCCAGCAGCTTGGAAACGAAACCCTCGGGACAGGGGGCTGGAAACACCATATATTTT.